Below, 3 T cell receptor beta chains from the same sample are listed, as sequenced in a study of cytomegalovirus exposure and HLA in healthy donors. Using immunoSEQ multiplex PCR, the repertoire was profiled, and TCRdb retains in-frame clones only, with some absent. The sample carries tens of thousands of clones, around nine tenths recorded once. The source material was PBMCs. Receptors were obtained from a woman under 30 in good health and CMV-seropositive.

In DNA, the CDR3 is TGTGCCAGCAGTTTATCGGTAGAAGCAACAGGGACAGATACGCAGTATTTT. It specifies CASSLSVEATGTDTQYF. The chain has TRBV27 and TRBJ2-3; the D gene is possibly TRBD1 (6 bases). V lost 0 bases and J lost 3, with 16 bases in between. The CDR3 totals 17 residues. Germline V gene sequence: CDR1 MNHEY, CDR2 SMNVEV (reference sequence).

This chain uses TRBV19 with TRBJ1-1; possible D gene TRBD1, 5 bases. Trimming cost V 3 bases and J 1 base, with 12 bases left between them. There are 15 residues in the CDR3. Germline lookup yields CDR1 LNHDA and CDR2 SQIVND (reference sequence). CDR3 region: CASSISGLTNTEAFF. The CDR3 DNA reads TGTGCCAGTAGTATTTCAGGGCTGACGAACACTGAAGCTTTCTTT.

The V gene is TRBV11-2, the J gene TRBJ1-1, with 8 bases aligning to TRBD1. This CDR3 region has 15 residues. V shed 5 bases, J shed 4 bases, and the junction held 9 bases outside the gene matches. CDR1 and CDR2 from the germline V gene are SGHAT and FQNNGV. CDR3 nucleotide sequence: TGTGCCAGCAGCGGCCGGACAGGGAGGATCACTGAAGCTTTCTTT. Residues: CASSGRTGRITEAFF. Filled out from reference TRBV11-2 and TRBJ1-1, the complete variable domain reads EAGVAQSPRYKIIEKRQSVAFWCNPISGHATLYWYQQILGQGPKLLIQFQNNGVVDDSQLPKDRFSAERLKGVDSTLKIQPAKLEDSAVYLCASSGRTGRITEAFFGQGTRLTVV.